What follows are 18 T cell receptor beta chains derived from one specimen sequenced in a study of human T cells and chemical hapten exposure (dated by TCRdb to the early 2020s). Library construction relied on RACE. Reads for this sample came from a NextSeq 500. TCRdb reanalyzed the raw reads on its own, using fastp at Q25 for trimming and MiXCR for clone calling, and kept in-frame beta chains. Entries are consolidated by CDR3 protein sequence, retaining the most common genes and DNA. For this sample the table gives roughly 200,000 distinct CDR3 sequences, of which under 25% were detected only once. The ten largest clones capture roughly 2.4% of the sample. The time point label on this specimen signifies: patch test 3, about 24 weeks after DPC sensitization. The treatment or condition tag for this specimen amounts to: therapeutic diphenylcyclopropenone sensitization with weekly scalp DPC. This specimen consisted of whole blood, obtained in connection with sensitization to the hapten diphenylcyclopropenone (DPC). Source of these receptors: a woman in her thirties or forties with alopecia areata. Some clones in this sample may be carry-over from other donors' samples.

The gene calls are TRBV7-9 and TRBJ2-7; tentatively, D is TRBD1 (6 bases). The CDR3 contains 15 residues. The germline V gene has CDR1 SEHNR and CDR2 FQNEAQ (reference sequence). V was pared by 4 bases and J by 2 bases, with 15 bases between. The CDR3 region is CASSSRTALTYEQYF. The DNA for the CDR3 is TGTGCCAGCAGCTCAAGGACAGCCTTGACCTACGAGCAGTACTTC.

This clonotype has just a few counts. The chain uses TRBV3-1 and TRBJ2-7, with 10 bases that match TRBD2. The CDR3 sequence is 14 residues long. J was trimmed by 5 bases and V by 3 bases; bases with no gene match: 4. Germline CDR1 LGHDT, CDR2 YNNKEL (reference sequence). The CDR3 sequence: CASSHTGTSDEQYF. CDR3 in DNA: TGTGCCAGCAGCCACACCGGGACTAGCGACGAGCAGTACTTC.

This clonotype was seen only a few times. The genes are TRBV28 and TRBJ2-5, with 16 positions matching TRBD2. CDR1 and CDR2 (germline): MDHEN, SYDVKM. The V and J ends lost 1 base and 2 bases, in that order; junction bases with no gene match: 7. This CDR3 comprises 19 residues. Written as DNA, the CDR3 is TGTGCCAGCAGTTTATCGGGACTAGCGGGAGGGTTAAGACAAGAGACCCAGTACTTC. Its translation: CASSLSGLAGGLRQETQYF.

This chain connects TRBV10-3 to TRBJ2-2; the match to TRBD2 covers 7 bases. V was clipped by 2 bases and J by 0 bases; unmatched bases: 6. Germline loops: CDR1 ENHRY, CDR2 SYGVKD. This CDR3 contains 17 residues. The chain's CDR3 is CAISELAAAANTGELFF. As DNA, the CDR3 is TGTGCCATCAGTGAGCTAGCGGCCGCGGCGAACACCGGGGAGCTGTTTTTT.

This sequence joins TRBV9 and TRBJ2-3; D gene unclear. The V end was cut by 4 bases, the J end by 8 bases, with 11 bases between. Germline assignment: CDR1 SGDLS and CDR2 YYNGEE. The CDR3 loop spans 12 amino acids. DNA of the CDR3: TGTGCCAGCAGCCCAGATGTGGGTACGCAGTATTTT. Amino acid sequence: CASSPDVGTQYF.

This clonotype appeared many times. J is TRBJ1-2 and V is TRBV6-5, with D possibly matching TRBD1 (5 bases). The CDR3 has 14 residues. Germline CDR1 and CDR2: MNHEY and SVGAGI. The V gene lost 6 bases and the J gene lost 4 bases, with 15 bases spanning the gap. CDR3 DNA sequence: TGTGCCAGCAGGGGGACCGGACGCGGCTATGGCTACACCTTC. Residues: CASRGTGRGYGYTF.

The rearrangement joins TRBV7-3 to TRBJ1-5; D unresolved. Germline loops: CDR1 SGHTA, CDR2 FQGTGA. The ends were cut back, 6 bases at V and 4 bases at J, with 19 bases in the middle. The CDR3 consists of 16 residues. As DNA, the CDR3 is TGTGCCAGCAGATCCCCGGCGCCCCAGAAAAATCAGCCCCAGCATTTT. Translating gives CASRSPAPQKNQPQHF.

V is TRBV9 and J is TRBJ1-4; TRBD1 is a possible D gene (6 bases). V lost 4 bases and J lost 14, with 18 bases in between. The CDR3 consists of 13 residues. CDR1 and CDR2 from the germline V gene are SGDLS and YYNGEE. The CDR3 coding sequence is TGTGCCAGCAGCCAAGCTCCCAGGGGTGACCTGTTTTTT. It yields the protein CASSQAPRGDLFF.

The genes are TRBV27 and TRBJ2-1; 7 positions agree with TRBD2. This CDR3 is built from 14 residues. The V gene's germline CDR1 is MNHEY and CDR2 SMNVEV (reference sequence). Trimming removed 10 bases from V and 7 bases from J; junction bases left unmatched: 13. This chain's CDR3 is CATAPRLARNEQFF. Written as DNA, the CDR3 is TGTGCCACCGCTCCCCGACTAGCCAGAAATGAGCAGTTCTTC.

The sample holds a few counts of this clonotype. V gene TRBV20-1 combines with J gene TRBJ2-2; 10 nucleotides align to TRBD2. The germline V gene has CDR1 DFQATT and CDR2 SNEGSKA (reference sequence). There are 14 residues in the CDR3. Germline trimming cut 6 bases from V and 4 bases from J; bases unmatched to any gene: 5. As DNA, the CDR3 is TGCAGTGCCCTAGCGGGAGTAAGCACCGGGGAGCTGTTTTTT. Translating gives CSALAGVSTGELFF.

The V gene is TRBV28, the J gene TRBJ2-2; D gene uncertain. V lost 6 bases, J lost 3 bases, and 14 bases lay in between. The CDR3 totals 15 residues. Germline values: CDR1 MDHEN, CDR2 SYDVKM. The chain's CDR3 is CASSSFGADTGELFF. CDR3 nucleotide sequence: TGTGCCAGCAGCTCGTTCGGAGCCGACACCGGGGAGCTGTTTTTT.

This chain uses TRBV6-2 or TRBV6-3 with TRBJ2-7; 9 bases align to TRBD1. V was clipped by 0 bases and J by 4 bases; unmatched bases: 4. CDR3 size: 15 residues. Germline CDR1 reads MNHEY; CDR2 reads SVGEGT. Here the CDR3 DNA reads TGTGCCAGCAGTTACTCCCGGACAGGGGTATACGAGCAGTACTTC. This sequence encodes CASSYSRTGVYEQYF.

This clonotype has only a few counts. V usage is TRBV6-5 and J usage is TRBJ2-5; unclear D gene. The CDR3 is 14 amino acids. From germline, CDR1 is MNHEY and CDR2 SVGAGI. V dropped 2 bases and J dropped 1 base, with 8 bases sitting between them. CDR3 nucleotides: TGTGCCAGCAGTTACACCGACATCCAAGAGACCCAGTACTTC. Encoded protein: CASSYTDIQETQYF.

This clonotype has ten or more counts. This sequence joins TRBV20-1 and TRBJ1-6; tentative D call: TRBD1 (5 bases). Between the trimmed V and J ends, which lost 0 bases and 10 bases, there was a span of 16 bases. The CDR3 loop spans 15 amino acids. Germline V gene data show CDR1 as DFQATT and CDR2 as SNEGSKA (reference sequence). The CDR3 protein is CSARDLGQGASPLHF. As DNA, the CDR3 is TGCAGTGCTAGAGATTTGGGGCAGGGAGCCTCACCCCTCCACTTT.

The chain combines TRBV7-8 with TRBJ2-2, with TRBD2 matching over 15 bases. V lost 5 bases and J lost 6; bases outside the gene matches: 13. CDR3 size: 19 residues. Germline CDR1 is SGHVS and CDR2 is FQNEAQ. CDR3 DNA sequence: TGTGCCAGCAGCATTTCGGTGCCGGGACTAGCGGGAGGCGCCGGGGAGCTGTTTTTT. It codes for CASSISVPGLAGGAGELFF.

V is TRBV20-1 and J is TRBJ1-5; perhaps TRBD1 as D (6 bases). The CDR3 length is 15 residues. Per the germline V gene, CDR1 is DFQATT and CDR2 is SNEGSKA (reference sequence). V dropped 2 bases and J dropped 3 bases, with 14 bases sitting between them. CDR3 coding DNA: TGCAGTGCTAGATTGGGGGGCAGAGACAATCAGCCCCAGCATTTT. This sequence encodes CSARLGGRDNQPQHF.

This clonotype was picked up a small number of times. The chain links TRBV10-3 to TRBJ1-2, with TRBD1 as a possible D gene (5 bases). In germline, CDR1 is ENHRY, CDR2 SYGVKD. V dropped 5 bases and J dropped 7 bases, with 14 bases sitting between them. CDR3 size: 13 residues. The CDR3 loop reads CAISLSGSSGYTF. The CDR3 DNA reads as TGTGCCATCAGTTTGTCAGGGTCCAGTGGCTACACCTTC.

The CDR3, as DNA: TGTGCCAGCAGTTTTTTCGGCAGGGCGTCTGACACTGAAGCTTTCTTT. It encodes CASSFFGRASDTEAFF. This rearrangement joins TRBV28 to TRBJ1-1; perhaps TRBD1 as D (5 bases). The CDR3 sequence is 16 residues long. Trimming took 3 bases from V and 3 from J, leaving 17 bases between them. Looked up from germline, CDR1 is MDHEN and CDR2 is SYDVKM. The variable domain in full, completed from reference TRBV28 and TRBJ1-1, reads DVKVTQSSRYLVKRTGEKVFLECVQDMDHENMFWYRQDPGLGLRLIYFSYDVKMKEKGDIPEGYSVSREKKERFSLILESASTNQTSMYLCASSFFGRASDTEAFFGQGTRLTVV.